This T cell receptor (beta chain) was documented in a study of OX40 agonist ivuxolimab in advanced cancers. Regarding the research as a whole: Ivuxolimab was an agonistic, fully human IgG2 monoclonal antibody directed against OX40 (CD134), a costimulatory receptor. Intravenous ivuxolimab was administered to patients every 2 weeks at six dose levels: 0.01, 0.1, 0.3, 1.5, 3 and 10 mg/kg. Among the approximately 54 dose-escalation patients, some 19 had hepatocellular carcinoma, about 15 melanoma, 9 renal cell carcinoma and 9 head and neck cancer. In the dose-escalation cohort, nearly 85% of patients were male, and the mean age was roughly 56 years with a range of about 20 to 79. Patients were allowed to have had prior anti-PD-1, anti-PD-L1 or anti-CTLA-4 therapy, and 40% of the dose-escalation patients had been treated with checkpoint inhibitors. Partial responses occurred in three dose-escalation patients, of whom one had hepatocellular carcinoma and two had cutaneous melanoma. The purpose of peripheral TCRbeta sequencing was to test whether ivuxolimab changed TCR sequence diversity and led to clonal T-cell expansion. The paper covers the monotherapy dose-escalation part of the phase I ivuxolimab trial, which included N = 52 patients.

The germline V gene encodes CDR1 SGDLS and CDR2 YYNGEE. Relative to germline, V is 3 bases shorter and J is 0 bases shorter, with 13 bases between their ends. Spanning cysteine to phenylalanine, the CDR3 consists of 16 amino acids. The retained sequence is limited to the CDR3, 48 bases, with the frame set at the first base. Patients with a history of autoimmune disease or receiving systemic immunosuppression were excluded from the trial. In every dose cohort, peripheral blood was drawn for TCR sequencing at baseline, cycle 4 day 1, and cycle 7 day 1. The samples were taken from a phase I, first-in-human, multicenter, open-label dose-escalation trial of ivuxolimab. The trial enrolled adults with locally advanced or metastatic head and neck squamous cell, hepatocellular, melanoma or renal cell carcinoma. Before TCR sequencing, CD4+ and CD8+ T cells were separately sorted from peripheral blood. Overall results and qualifications from the work: Low levels of normalized T-cell clonal expansion were also shown by some nonresponding patients. On average, CD8+ T cells showed more expanded clones than CD4+ T cells after ivuxolimab. At doses of 0.1 to 3.0 mg/kg, clonal expansion of both CD4+ and CD8+ blood T cells was observed from baseline to week 6. In the 0.1-3.0 mg/kg groups, partial responders were among the patients with the lowest normalized peripheral clonal expansion, particularly in CD8+ T cells. Which antigens the clonally expanded peripheral T cells were specific for was not determined.

Genomic DNA was extracted from sorted cells for sequencing of the TCRbeta CDR3 region. TCRbeta CDR3 regions were sequenced using the immunoSEQ Assay. TCRdb took this table from immuneACCESS and kept in-frame rearrangements with V and J called. Such tables lack part of the clones; where checked against another copy, unresolved V genes explain under half of the gap, and the rest is unexplained. The table for this sample lists fewer than 80,000 clones; approximately 81% of them were counted only once. The ten largest clones capture roughly 6% of the sample. As to this clone: Its antigen is unknown. Per-base qualities were not stored, and no clone one base away is much larger.

The sample was CD4+ or CD8+ T cells sorted from blood, taken in a trial of the OX40 agonist ivuxolimab. This TCR came from an adult with an advanced solid tumor such as melanoma, head and neck, liver or kidney cancer. Recombination connected TRBV9 to TRBJ1-3; TRBD1 might be the D gene, on 5 matching bases. The DNA is as follows: TGTGCCAGCAGCGGTCAGGGAGAGGTCTCTGGAAACACCATATATTTT. Its protein reads: CASSGQGEVSGNTIYF.